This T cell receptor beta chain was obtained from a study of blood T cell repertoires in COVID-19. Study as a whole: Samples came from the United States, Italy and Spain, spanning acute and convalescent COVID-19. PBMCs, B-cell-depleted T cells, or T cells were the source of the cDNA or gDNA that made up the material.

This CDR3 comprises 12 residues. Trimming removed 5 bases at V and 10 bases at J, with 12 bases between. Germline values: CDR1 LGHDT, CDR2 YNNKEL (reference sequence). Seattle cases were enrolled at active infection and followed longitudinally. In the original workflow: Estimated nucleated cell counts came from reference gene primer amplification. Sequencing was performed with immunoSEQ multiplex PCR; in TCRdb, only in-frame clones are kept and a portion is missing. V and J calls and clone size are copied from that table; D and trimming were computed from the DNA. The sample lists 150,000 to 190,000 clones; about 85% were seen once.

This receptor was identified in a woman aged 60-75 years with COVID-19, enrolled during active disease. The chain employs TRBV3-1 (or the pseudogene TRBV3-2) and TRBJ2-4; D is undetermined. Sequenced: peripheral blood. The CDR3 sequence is CASSSLDGIQYF. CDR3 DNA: TGTGCCAGCAGCTCCCTAGATGGGATTCAGTACTTC.